The 30 T cell receptor beta chains below come from one sample, sequenced in a study of OX40 agonist ivuxolimab in advanced cancers. Clones were read by immunoSEQ multiplex PCR, and TCRdb kept only the in-frame ones, dropping some. The sample includes around 68,000 clones, about 89% of them seen just once. Sample: CD4+ or CD8+ T cells sorted from blood, taken in a trial of the OX40 agonist ivuxolimab. The receptor set was obtained from an adult with an advanced solid tumor such as melanoma, head and neck, liver or kidney cancer.

The chain recombines TRBV10-3 with TRBJ2-5, with D perhaps TRBD2 (8 bases). The germline V gene has CDR1 ENHRY and CDR2 SYGVKD. The CDR3 loop spans 13 amino acids. V was shortened by 10 bases and J by 5 bases, with 17 bases between the two germline ends. Here the CDR3 reads CATREGAGETQYF. The CDR3 DNA reads TGTGCCACACGGGAGGGGGCGGGGGAGACCCAGTACTTC.

The genes are TRBV6-1 and TRBJ2-1, with D unresolved. CDR1 and CDR2 (germline): MNHNS, SASEGT. This CDR3 has 11 amino acids. The V end was cut by 8 bases, the J end by 7 bases, with 9 bases between. The CDR3 loop is CASCRFNEQFF. The CDR3 DNA is TGTGCCAGCTGTCGGTTTAATGAGCAGTTCTTC.

The gene calls are TRBV5-1 and TRBJ1-4; the match to TRBD1 covers 10 bases. With V trimmed by 4 bases and J by 8 bases, 8 bases remained unmatched. From germline, CDR1 is SGHRS and CDR2 YFSETQ. The length of the CDR3 is 15 residues. The CDR3 reads CASSRDRGRGEKLFF. The CDR3 DNA follows: TGCGCCAGCAGCCGGGACAGGGGCCGTGGAGAAAAACTGTTTTTT.

As to this clone: The sample holds other DNA sequences that translate to the same CDR3. The rearrangement joins TRBV5-1 to TRBJ2-3; D remains ambiguous. The V and J ends lost 0 bases and 0 bases respectively, with 8 bases between them. Germline CDR1 SGHRS, CDR2 YFSETQ. The CDR3 runs to 15 residues. CDR3 amino acids: CASSLVGRSTDTQYF. The CDR3 DNA follows: TGCGCCAGCAGCTTGGTTGGCAGAAGCACAGATACGCAGTATTTT.

J is TRBJ1-2 and V is TRBV4-2; D call uncertain. This CDR3 is built from 16 residues. The germline V and J ends were trimmed by 2 bases and 2 bases, with 15 bases remaining between them. Germline CDR1 LGHNA, CDR2 YNFKEQ. The CDR3 sequence is CASSQQPQTGNYGYTF. The CDR3 coding sequence is TGTGCCAGCAGCCAACAACCCCAAACTGGGAACTATGGCTACACCTTC.

V and J are TRBV23-1 and TRBJ2-1; D possibly corresponds to TRBD2 (5 bases). TRBV23-1 is known as an ORF, though its function is uncertain. Deletions cut 4 bases from V and 5 bases from J, with 12 bases between. The CDR3 totals 14 residues. The CDR3 loop reads CASSPHSANNEQFF. CDR3 sequence (DNA): TGCGCCAGCAGTCCGCATAGCGCGAACAATGAGCAGTTCTTC.

The V and J genes are TRBV7-6 and TRBJ2-3; the D gene could be TRBD1 or TRBD2 (5 bases each). Germline CDR1 is SGHVS and CDR2 is FNYEAQ. CDR3 size: 16 residues. V was trimmed by 4 bases and J by 0 bases, leaving 14 bases between them. Written as DNA, the CDR3 is TGTGCCAGCAGCTCCCAGGGAGCCCTGAGCACAGATACGCAGTATTTT. Its protein is CASSSQGALSTDTQYF.

This chain joins TRBV18 and TRBJ1-5; 10 bases are a match to TRBD1. The CDR3 sequence is 14 residues long. V gave up 6 bases and J gave up 5 bases; unmatched junction bases: 4. Germline V gene lookup returns CDR1 KGHSH and CDR2 LQKENI. CDR3 coding DNA: TGTGCCAGCTCTTCTGGACAGGGGGATCAGCCCCAGCATTTT. Amino acid sequence: CASSSGQGDQPQHF.

This sequence joins TRBV4-2 and TRBJ1-2; no firm D call. The CDR3 covers 12 residues. Trimming took 6 bases from V and 4 from J, leaving 9 bases between them. Looked up from germline, CDR1 is LGHNA and CDR2 is YNFKEQ. CDR3 protein: CASSVTSYGYTF. The CDR3 coding sequence is TGTGCCAGCAGTGTCACTTCCTATGGCTACACCTTC.

The chain joins TRBV4-1 to TRBJ1-3; D is unclear. The ends were cut back, 1 base at V and 0 bases at J, with 7 bases in the middle. This CDR3 comprises 15 residues. In germline, CDR1 is MGHRA, CDR2 YSYEKL. The CDR3 DNA is TGCGCCAGCAGCCAAGTTCACGTCTCTGGAAACACCATATATTTT. Translated: CASSQVHVSGNTIYF.

Here the CDR3 DNA reads TGCAGCGTTCAGACAGGTTATAATTCACCCCTCCACTTT. As protein: CSVQTGYNSPLHF. The chain combines TRBV29-1 with TRBJ1-6; TRBD1 is a possible D gene (6 bases). The CDR3 sequence is 13 residues long. Between the trimmed V and J ends, which lost 5 bases and 4 bases, there was a span of 9 bases. Germline CDR1 SQVTM, CDR2 ANQGSEA.

This chain links TRBV7-2 with TRBJ1-2; 9 bases are a match to TRBD1. The CDR3 consists of 13 residues. Germline V lookup: CDR1 SGHTA, CDR2 FQGNSA. The ends lost 4 bases at V and 8 bases at J; junction bases unmatched: 5. The chain's CDR3 is CASSSQGARGYTF. The CDR3 DNA reads as TGTGCCAGCAGCTCACAGGGGGCACGGGGCTACACCTTC. The full variable domain, rest sourced from reference TRBV7-2 and TRBJ1-2, is GAGVSQSPSNKVTEKGKDVELRCDPISGHTALYWYRQSLGQGLEFLIYFQGNSAPDKSGLPSDRFSAERTGGSVSTLTIQRTQQEDSAVYLCASSSQGARGYTFGSGTRLTVV.

V gene TRBV11-1 combines with J gene TRBJ2-7, with TRBD2 matching over 7 bases. Germline V CDR1 and CDR2: SGHAT, FQDESV (reference sequence). The CDR3 is 16 amino acids. V shed 5 bases, J shed 2 bases, and the junction held 12 bases outside the gene matches. The CDR3 region has the DNA TGTGCCAGCAGCCCCCAATTTGAGCGGGACGCCTACGAGCAGTACTTC. It yields the protein CASSPQFERDAYEQYF. Together with reference TRBV11-1 and TRBJ2-7, the CDR3 gives the full variable domain: EAEVAQSPRYKITEKSQAVAFWCDPISGHATLYWYRQILGQGPELLVQFQDESVVDDSQLPKDRFSAERLKGVDSTLKIQPAELGDSAMYLCASSPQFERDAYEQYFGPGTRLTVT.

The chain employs TRBV7-6 and TRBJ2-3; 14 bases line up with TRBD2. The germline V gene has CDR1 SGHVS and CDR2 FNYEAQ. V was pared by 4 bases and J by 0 bases, with 9 bases of the junction left unmatched. CDR3 length: 19 residues. For the CDR3, the DNA is TGTGCCAGCAGCTCCTCGACTAGCGGGGGGGGTTCTAGCACAGATACGCAGTATTTT. It yields the protein CASSSSTSGGGSSTDTQYF.

J is TRBJ1-4 and V is TRBV7-9; perhaps TRBD1 as D (5 bases). This CDR3 is built from 14 residues. V was pared by 0 bases and J by 5 bases, with 7 bases between. Germline-derived CDR1 and CDR2 are SEHNR and FQNEAQ (reference sequence). The CDR3 nucleotides read TGTGCCAGCAGCTTAGCGGCAGGGAATGAAAAACTGTTTTTT. It yields the protein CASSLAAGNEKLFF.

The chain employs TRBV5-4 and TRBJ1-5; D not certain. The V end lost 4 bases, the J end lost 7 bases, and 12 bases lay between the germline ends. The germline V gene encodes CDR1 SGHNT and CDR2 YYREEE (reference sequence). The CDR3 extends over 13 amino acids. The chain's CDR3 is CASSPDRQQPQHF. CDR3 nucleotides: TGTGCCAGCAGCCCGGACCGCCAGCAGCCCCAGCATTTT. Full variable domain (remainder filled in from reference TRBV5-4 and TRBJ1-5): ETGVTQSPTHLIKTRGQQVTLRCSSQSGHNTVSWYQQALGQGPQFIFQYYREEENGRGNFPPRFSGLQFPNYSSELNVNALELDDSALYLCASSPDRQQPQHFGDGTRLSIL.

The V and J genes are TRBV11-2 and TRBJ1-1; D is unresolved. The CDR3 consists of 16 residues. V was cut by 4 bases and J by 1 base, with 16 bases left in between. Germline CDR1 and CDR2: SGHAT and FQNNGV. For the CDR3, the DNA is TGTGCCAGCAGCTCCCGGGGAGGAAAGGGGAACACTGAAGCTTTCTTT. Translation gives CASSSRGGKGNTEAFF.

The chain combines TRBV19 with TRBJ1-1, with D tentatively TRBD1 (6 bases). Trimming left V 6 bases short and J 8 bases short, with 28 bases between. The CDR3 runs 17 residues. CDR1 is LNHDA and CDR2 is SQIVND in the germline V gene (reference sequence). Here the CDR3 reads CASSPRGALTKSSEAFF. In DNA, the CDR3 is TGTGCCAGTAGCCCGAGGGGGGCCCTCACCAAAAGTTCGGAAGCTTTCTTT.

The chain links TRBV4-1 to TRBJ1-1, with 9 bases matching TRBD1. Germline CDR1 and CDR2: MGHRA and YSYEKL. The J segment lost 11 bases and the V segment lost 1 base, leaving 8 bases of the junction unmatched. The CDR3 runs to 14 residues. The CDR3 bases are TGCGCCAGCAGCCAAGTCCTCCGGACAGGGGACGCTTTCTTT. Its protein product is CASSQVLRTGDAFF.

This chain links TRBV6-5 with TRBJ1-2; D perhaps matches TRBD1 (5 bases). Germline assignment: CDR1 MNHEY and CDR2 SVGAGI. The CDR3 consists of 13 residues. V was shortened by 3 bases and J by 6 bases, with 11 bases between the two germline ends. CDR3 in amino acids: CASSYGRVNGYTF. Written as DNA, the CDR3 is TGTGCCAGCAGTTATGGCAGGGTAAATGGCTACACCTTC.

V and J are TRBV6-6 and TRBJ2-2; maybe TRBD2 (6 bases). The V gene lost 6 bases and the J gene lost 4 bases, with 15 bases spanning the gap. Looked up from germline, CDR1 is MNHNY and CDR2 is SVGAGI (reference sequence). This CDR3 region has 15 residues. The CDR3 loop reads CASSPAGIGTGELFF. The CDR3 coding sequence is TGTGCCAGCAGCCCGGCGGGAATTGGCACCGGGGAGCTGTTTTTT.

This clone is a singleton in its sample. This chain joins TRBV6-6 and TRBJ1-6; no clear D. The CDR3 runs 16 residues. V was pared by 0 bases and J by 0 bases, with 6 bases between. Germline CDR1 and CDR2: MNHNY and SVGAGI (reference sequence). In DNA, the CDR3 is TGTGCCAGCAGTTACTCACCCAGCTCCTATAATTCACCCCTCCACTTT. This translates into CASSYSPSSYNSPLHF.

The V call is TRBV10-2, the J call TRBJ2-2; D may be TRBD1 (6 bases). Germline loops: CDR1 WSHSY, CDR2 SAAADI. The length of the CDR3 is 13 residues. V gave up 8 bases and J gave up 3 bases, with 10 bases separating them. The CDR3 loop is CASGYRDTGELFF. The CDR3 bases are TGCGCCAGCGGATACAGGGACACCGGGGAGCTGTTTTTT.

With regard to this clone: A much more abundant neighbour one base away suggests this may be a read error. The chain couples TRBV7-2 to TRBJ1-2; D not resolved. The ends were cut back, 0 bases at V and 2 bases at J, with 4 bases in the middle. The CDR3 consists of 13 residues. CDR1 SGHTA and CDR2 FQGNSA come from the germline V gene. The CDR3 bases are TGTGCCAGCAGCTTAGCCCCGAACTATGGCTACACCTTC. This codes for CASSLAPNYGYTF.

The chain combines TRBV11-2 with TRBJ1-3, with TRBD1 identical over 7 bases. This CDR3 is built from 15 residues. Per germline, CDR1 SGHAT and CDR2 FQNNGV. V lost 4 bases to trimming and J lost 1 base; unmatched junction nucleotides: 4. The CDR3 protein is CASSSQQGSGNTIYF. The CDR3, as DNA: TGTGCCAGCAGCTCACAACAGGGGTCTGGAAACACCATATATTTT.

In its sample, this clone was seen a few times. This rearrangement joins TRBV13 to TRBJ2-7, with 7 positions matching TRBD2. The J segment lost 5 bases and the V segment lost 4 bases, leaving 8 bases of the junction unmatched. Per the germline V gene, CDR1 is PRHDT and CDR2 is FYEKMQ (reference sequence). The CDR3 consists of 14 residues. In DNA, the CDR3 is TGTGCCAGCAGCTCCGTGACTAGCAGGAACGAGCAGTACTTC. Translating it yields CASSSVTSRNEQYF.

This clone appeared once. The rearrangement links TRBV2 to TRBJ1-5; possible D gene TRBD1, 6 bases. V lost 6 bases and J lost 1, with 13 bases in between. Germline V gives CDR1 SNHLY, CDR2 FYNNEI. The CDR3 runs to 15 residues. The CDR3 nucleotides are TGTGCCAGCAGGTTTAGGGGGGGAAGCAATCAGCCCCAGCATTTT. It codes for CASRFRGGSNQPQHF.

This clone was seen just once. The chain is built from TRBV28 and TRBJ2-7; TRBD1 is a possible D gene (6 bases). This CDR3 has 15 residues. The germline gives CDR1 MDHEN, CDR2 SYDVKM. V gave up 4 bases and J gave up 6 bases, with 19 bases separating them. The CDR3 nucleotides are TGTGCCAGCAGTTCCTCAAAAAGCTTCAGGGGCGAGCAGTACTTC. This gives the protein CASSSSKSFRGEQYF.

V and J are TRBV4-1 and TRBJ1-1; D gene ambiguous. CDR3 size: 14 residues. Germline lookup yields CDR1 MGHRA and CDR2 YSYEKL. V lost 2 bases to trimming and J lost 5 bases, with 12 bases between them. In DNA form, the CDR3 reads TGCGCCAGCAGCCAACCGAAGGAAGGAACTGAAGCTTTCTTT. Its protein product is CASSQPKEGTEAFF.

The chain combines TRBV7-8 with TRBJ2-7, with TRBD2 as a possible D gene (5 bases). The CDR3 covers 17 residues. V dropped 0 bases and J dropped 7 bases, with 22 bases sitting between them. In germline, CDR1 is SGHVS, CDR2 FQNEAQ. Here the CDR3 reads CASSLALGTRIGGEQYF. In nucleotides, the CDR3 is TGTGCCAGCAGCTTAGCCCTGGGAACTAGAATTGGTGGGGAGCAGTACTTC.